This is a list of T cell receptor beta chains from one sample in a study of T-cell memory formation after mild COVID-19. TCRdb analysed the 5' RACE reads with MiXCR anew, one entry per CDR3 protein. Here the sample spans 150,000 to 200,000 distinct CDR3 sequences, approximately 10% being singletons. The specimen sequenced was PBMCs or a T cell subset sorted from them (not recorded which). These receptors all come from a man aged 18 to 29 who had mild COVID-19 (a few samples of this study predate the infection). Cell type and time point are not known. Both conserved end residues are trimmed from each CDR3. The order of the fields is J gene, V gene, D gene, CDR3 protein. D genes are given only for firm matches.

>TRBJ2-2|TRBV5-1|TRBD1
ASSLGGQDFTGELF
>TRBJ2-2|TRBV7-3|-
ASSQSSGELF
>TRBJ2-7|TRBV6-6|-
ASTGQHYEQY
>TRBJ1-1|TRBV15|TRBD1
ATSLSRGRMSEAF
>TRBJ2-2|TRBV10-1|-
ASSSPANTGELF
>TRBJ1-2|TRBV4-1|-
ASSLQWTSPYGYT
>TRBJ2-5|TRBV7-2|TRBD1
ASSLAPAGGGAETQY
>TRBJ1-1|TRBV7-3|TRBD1
ASTLVGGGGTEAF
>TRBJ1-1|TRBV18|-
ASSPPPGMNTEAF
>TRBJ2-2|TRBV4-1|-
ASSRQSATGELF
>TRBJ1-2|TRBV28|-
ASSSRPDGYT
>TRBJ1-5|TRBV18|-
ASSPSREGWQPQH
>TRBJ2-1|TRBV6-4|-
ASSSRAGTLEGQF
>TRBJ2-1|TRBV20-1|-
SAPRAGSGNEQF
>TRBJ2-3|TRBV4-3|-
ASSQARRDTQY
>TRBJ2-3|TRBV18|-
ASSTPGIPDTQY
>TRBJ1-5|TRBV7-9|-
ASSPGGSQPQH
>TRBJ2-3|TRBV4-1|-
ASSRPLTDGTQY
>TRBJ1-5|TRBV6-6|TRBD1
ASSNSQGALSNQPQH
>TRBJ1-1|TRBV3-1|TRBD1
ASSQAPGQGADTEAF
>TRBJ2-3|TRBV29-1|-
SVRRAGITDTQY
>TRBJ2-3|TRBV5-1|-
ASGEIKADTQY